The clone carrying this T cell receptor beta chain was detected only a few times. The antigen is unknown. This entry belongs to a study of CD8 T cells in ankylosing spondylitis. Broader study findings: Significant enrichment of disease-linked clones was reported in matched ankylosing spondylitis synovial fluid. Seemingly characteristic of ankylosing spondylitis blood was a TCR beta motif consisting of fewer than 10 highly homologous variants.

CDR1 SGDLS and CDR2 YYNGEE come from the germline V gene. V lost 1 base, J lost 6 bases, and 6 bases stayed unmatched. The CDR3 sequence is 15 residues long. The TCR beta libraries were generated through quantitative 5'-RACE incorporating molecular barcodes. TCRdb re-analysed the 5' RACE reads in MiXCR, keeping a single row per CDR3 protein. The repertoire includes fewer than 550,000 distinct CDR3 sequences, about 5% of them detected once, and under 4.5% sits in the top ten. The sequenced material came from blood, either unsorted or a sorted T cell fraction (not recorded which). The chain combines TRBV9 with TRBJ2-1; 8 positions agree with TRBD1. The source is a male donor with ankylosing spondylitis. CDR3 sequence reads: CASSVNGQGSNEQFF. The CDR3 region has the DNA TGTGCCAGCAGCGTAAACGGACAGGGATCCAATGAGCAGTTCTTC.